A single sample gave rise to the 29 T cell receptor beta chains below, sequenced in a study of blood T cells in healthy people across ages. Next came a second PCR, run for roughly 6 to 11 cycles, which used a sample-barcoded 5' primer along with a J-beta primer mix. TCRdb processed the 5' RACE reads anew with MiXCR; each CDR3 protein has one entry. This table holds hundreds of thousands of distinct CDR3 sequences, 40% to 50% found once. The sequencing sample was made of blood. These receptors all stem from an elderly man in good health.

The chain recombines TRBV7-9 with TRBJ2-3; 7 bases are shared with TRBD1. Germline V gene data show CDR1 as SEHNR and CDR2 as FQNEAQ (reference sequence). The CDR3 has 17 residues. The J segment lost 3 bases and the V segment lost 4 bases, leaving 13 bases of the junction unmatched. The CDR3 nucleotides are TGTGCCAGCAGCTCTTCCTACGACAGGGACCTAACAGATACGCAGTATTTT. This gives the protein CASSSSYDRDLTDTQYF.

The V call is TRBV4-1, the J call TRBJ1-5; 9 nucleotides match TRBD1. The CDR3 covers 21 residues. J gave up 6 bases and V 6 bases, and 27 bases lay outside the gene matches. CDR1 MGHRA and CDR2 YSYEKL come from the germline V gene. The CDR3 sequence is CASSQIPGQGIGALSGQPQHF. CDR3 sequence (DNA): TGCGCCAGCAGTCAAATCCCGGGACAGGGTATTGGGGCTTTATCTGGTCAGCCCCAGCATTTT.

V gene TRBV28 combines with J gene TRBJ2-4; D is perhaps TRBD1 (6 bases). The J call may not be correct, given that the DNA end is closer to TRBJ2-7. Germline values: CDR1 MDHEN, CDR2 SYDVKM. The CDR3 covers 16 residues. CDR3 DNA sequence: TGTGCCAGCGTCCTTTCAGGGGCCAGGGCTCGTTACGAGCAGTACTTC. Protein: CASVLSGARARYEQYF.

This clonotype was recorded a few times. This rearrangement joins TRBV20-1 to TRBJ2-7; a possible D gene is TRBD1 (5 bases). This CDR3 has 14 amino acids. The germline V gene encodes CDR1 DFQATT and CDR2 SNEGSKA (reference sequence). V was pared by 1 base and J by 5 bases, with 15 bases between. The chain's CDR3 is CSARVAPRGHEQYF. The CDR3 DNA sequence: TGCAGTGCTAGAGTAGCCCCTAGGGGCCACGAGCAGTACTTC.

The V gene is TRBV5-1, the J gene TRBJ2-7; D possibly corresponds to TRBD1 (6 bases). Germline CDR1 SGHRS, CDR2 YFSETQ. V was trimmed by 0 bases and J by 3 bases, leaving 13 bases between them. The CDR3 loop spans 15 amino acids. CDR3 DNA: TGCGCCAGCAGCTTGGCCCAGGGGCCCCGCTACGAGCAGTACTTC. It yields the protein CASSLAQGPRYEQYF. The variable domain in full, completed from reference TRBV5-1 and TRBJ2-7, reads KAGVTQTPRYLIKTRGQQVTLSCSPISGHRSVSWYQQTPGQGLQFLFEYFSETQRNKGNFPGRFSGRQFSNSRSEMNVSTLELGDSALYLCASSLAQGPRYEQYFGPGTRLTVT.

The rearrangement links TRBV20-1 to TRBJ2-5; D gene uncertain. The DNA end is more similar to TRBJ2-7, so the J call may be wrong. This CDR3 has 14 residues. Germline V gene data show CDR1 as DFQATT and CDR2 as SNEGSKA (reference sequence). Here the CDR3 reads CSASPRVGDNEQYF. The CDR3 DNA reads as TGCAGTGCTAGTCCTAGAGTCGGCGATAACGAGCAGTACTTC.

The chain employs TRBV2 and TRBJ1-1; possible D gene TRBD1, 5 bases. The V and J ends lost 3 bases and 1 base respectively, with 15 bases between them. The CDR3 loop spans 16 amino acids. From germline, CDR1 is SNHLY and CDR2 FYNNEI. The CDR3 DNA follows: TGTGCCAGCAGTGATGGGTGGGGACGGTCGAACACTGAAGCTTTCTTT. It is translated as CASSDGWGRSNTEAFF.

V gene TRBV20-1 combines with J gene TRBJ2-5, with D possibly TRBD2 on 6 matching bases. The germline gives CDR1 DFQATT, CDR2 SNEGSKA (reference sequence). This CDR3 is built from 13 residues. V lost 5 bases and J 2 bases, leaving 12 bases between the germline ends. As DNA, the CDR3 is TGCAGTGCTGGAGGGAGTTGGCAAGAGACCCAGTACTTC. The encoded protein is CSAGGSWQETQYF.

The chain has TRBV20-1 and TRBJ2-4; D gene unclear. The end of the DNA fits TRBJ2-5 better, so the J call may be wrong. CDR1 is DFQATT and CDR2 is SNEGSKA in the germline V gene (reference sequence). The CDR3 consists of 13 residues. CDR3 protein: CSARRQVQETQYF. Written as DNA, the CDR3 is TGCAGTGCTAGGAGGCAGGTCCAAGAGACCCAGTACTTC.

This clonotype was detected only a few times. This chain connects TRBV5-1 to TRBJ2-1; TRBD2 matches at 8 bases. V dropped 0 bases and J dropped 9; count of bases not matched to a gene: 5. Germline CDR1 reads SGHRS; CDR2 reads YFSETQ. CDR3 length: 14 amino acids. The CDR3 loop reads CASSLVGLGGEQFF. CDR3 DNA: TGCGCCAGCAGCTTGGTGGGACTAGGCGGTGAGCAGTTCTTC. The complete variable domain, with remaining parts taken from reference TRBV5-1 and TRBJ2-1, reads KAGVTQTPRYLIKTRGQQVTLSCSPISGHRSVSWYQQTPGQGLQFLFEYFSETQRNKGNFPGRFSGRQFSNSRSEMNVSTLELGDSALYLCASSLVGLGGEQFFGPGTRLTVL.

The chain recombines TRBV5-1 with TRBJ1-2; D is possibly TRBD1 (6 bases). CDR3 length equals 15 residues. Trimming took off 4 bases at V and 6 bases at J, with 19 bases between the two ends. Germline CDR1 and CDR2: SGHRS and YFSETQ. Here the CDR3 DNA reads TGCGCCAGCAGCCAACGGGGGGGGGCAGATAATGGCTACACCTTC. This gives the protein CASSQRGGADNGYTF.

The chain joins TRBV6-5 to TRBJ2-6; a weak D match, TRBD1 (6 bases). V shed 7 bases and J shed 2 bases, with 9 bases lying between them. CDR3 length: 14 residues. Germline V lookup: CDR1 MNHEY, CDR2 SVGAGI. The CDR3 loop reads CASKQGAGANVLTF. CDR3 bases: TGTGCCAGCAAACAGGGTGCTGGGGCCAACGTCCTGACTTTC.

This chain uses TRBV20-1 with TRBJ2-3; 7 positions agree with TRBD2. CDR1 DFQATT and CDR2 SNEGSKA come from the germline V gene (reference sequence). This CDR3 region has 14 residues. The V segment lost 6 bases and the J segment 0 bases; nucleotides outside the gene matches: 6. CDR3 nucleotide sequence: TGCAGTGCCACGACTAGCACTAGCACAGATACGCAGTATTTT. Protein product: CSATTSTSTDTQYF.

The CDR3 DNA sequence: TGCAGTGCTAGATCCGTCGAAAATGAAAAACTGTTTTTT. Protein: CSARSVENEKLFF. J is TRBJ1-4 and V is TRBV20-1; D is undetermined. The CDR3 totals 13 residues. Trimming removed 2 bases at V and 5 bases at J, with 9 bases between. Per the germline V gene, CDR1 is DFQATT and CDR2 is SNEGSKA (reference sequence).

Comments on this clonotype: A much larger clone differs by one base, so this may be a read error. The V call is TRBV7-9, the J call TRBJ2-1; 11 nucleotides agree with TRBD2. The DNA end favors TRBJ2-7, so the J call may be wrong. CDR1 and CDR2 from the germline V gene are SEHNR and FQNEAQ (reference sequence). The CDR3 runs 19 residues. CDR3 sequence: CASSSPLAGGFSSYNEQYF. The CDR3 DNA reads TGTGCCAGCAGCTCCCCCCTAGCGGGGGGCTTTAGCTCCTACAATGAGCAGTACTTC.

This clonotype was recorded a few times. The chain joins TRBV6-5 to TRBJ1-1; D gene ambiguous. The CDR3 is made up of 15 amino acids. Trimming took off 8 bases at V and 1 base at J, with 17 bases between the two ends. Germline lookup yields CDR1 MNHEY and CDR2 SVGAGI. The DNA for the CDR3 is TGTGCCAGCTCCCGAAGCGGGGTAGGGAACACTGAAGCTTTCTTT. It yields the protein CASSRSGVGNTEAFF.

Here the CDR3 reads CASNHQGMNTEAFF. The CDR3 region has the DNA TGTGCCAGTAACCACCAGGGTATGAACACTGAAGCTTTCTTT. This chain connects TRBV19 to TRBJ1-1; D may be TRBD1 (5 bases). The CDR3 extends over 14 amino acids. CDR1 is LNHDA, CDR2 SQIVND, per germline (reference sequence). V shed 7 bases and J shed 0 bases, with 12 bases lying between them.

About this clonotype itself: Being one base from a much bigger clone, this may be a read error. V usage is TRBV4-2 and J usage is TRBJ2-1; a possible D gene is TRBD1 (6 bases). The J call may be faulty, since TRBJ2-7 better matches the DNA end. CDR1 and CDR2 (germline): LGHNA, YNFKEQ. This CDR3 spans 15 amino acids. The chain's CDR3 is CASSQDLGAYNEQYF. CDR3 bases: TGTGCCAGCAGCCAAGATCTGGGGGCCTACAATGAGCAGTACTTC.

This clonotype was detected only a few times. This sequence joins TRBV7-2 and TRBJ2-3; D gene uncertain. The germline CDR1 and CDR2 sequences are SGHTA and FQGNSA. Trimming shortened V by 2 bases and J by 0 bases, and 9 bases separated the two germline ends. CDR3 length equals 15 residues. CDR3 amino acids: CASSLMRSSTDTQYF. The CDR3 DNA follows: TGTGCCAGCAGCTTAATGCGGTCCAGCACAGATACGCAGTATTTT.

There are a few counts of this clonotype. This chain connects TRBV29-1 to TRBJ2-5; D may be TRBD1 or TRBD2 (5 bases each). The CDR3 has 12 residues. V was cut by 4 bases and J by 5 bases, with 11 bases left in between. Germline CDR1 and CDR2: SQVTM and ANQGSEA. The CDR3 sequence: CSVAEGTETQYF. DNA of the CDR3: TGCAGCGTTGCTGAGGGGACGGAGACCCAGTACTTC. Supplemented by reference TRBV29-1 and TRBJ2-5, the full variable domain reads SAVISQKPSRDICQRGTSLTIQCQVDSQVTMMFWYRQQPGQSLTLIATANQGSEATYESGFVIDKFPISRPNLTFSTLTVSNMSPEDSSIYLCSVAEGTETQYFGPGTRLLVL.

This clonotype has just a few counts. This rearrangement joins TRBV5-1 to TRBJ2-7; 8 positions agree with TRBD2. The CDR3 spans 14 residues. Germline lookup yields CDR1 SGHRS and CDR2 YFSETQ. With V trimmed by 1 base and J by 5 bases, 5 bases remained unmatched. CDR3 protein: CASSLRGGQNEQYF. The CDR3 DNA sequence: TGCGCCAGCAGCTTGCGGGGGGGCCAGAACGAGCAGTACTTC.

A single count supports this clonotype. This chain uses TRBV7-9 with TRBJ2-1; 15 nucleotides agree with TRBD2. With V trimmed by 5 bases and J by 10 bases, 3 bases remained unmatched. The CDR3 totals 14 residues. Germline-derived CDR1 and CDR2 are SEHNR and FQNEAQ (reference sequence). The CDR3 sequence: CASSAGTSGREQFF. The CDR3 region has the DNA TGTGCCAGCAGCGCGGGGACTAGCGGGAGGGAGCAGTTCTTC.

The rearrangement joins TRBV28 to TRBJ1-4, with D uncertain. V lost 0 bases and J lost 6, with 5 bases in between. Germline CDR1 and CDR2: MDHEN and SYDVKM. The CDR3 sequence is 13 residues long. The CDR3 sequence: CASSLWADEKLFF. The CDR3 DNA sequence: TGTGCCAGCAGTTTATGGGCGGATGAAAAACTGTTTTTT.

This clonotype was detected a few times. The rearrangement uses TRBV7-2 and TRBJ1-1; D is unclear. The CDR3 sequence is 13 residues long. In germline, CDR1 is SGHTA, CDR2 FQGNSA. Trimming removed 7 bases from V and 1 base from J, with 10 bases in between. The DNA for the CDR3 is TGTGCCAGCACCCCCCCAGGGAACACTGAAGCTTTCTTT. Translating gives CASTPPGNTEAFF. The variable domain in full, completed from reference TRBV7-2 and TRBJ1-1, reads GAGVSQSPSNKVTEKGKDVELRCDPISGHTALYWYRQSLGQGLEFLIYFQGNSAPDKSGLPSDRFSAERTGGSVSTLTIQRTQQEDSAVYLCASTPPGNTEAFFGQGTRLTVV.

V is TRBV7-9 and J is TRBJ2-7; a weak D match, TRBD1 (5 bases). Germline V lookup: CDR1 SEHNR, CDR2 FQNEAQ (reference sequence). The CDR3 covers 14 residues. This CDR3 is CASCQGHNAYEQYF. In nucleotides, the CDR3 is TGTGCGAGTTGCCAGGGCCATAACGCCTACGAGCAGTACTTC.

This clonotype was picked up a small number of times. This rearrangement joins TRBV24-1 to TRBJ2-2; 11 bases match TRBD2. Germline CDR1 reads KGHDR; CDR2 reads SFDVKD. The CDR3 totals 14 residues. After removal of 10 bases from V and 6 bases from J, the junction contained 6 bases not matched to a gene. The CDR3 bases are TGTGCCACGACTAGCGGGACCGGCCCCGGGGAGCTGTTTTTT. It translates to CATTSGTGPGELFF.

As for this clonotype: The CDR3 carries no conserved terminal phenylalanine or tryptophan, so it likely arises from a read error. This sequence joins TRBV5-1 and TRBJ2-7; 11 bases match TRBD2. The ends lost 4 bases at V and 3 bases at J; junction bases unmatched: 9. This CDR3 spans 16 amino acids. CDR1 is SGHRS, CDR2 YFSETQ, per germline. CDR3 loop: CASSTGTSGYNYEQYI. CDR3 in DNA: TGCGCCAGCAGCACCGGGACTAGCGGTTATAACTACGAGCAGTACATC.

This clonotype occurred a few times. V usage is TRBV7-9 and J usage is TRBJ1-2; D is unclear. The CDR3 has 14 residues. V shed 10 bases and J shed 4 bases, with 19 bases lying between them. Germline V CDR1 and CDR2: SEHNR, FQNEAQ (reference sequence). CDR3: CATAPPGGLYGYTF. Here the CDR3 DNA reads TGTGCCACCGCCCCCCCCGGAGGGCTCTATGGCTACACCTTC.

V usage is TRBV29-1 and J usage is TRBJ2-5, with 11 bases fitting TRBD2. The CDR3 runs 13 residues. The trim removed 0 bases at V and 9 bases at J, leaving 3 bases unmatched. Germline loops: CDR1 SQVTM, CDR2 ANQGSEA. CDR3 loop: CSVEDTSGSAQYF. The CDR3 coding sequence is TGCAGCGTTGAAGATACTAGCGGGAGCGCCCAGTACTTC.